A selection of T cell receptor beta chains follows, all from one sample in a study of T cell clonotyping in hematopoietic cell transplantation. The data were produced by immunoSEQ multiplex PCR, yet TCRdb's version contains in-frame clones alone and is incomplete. The sample holds about 36,000 clones, around 95% seen once. This specimen consisted of peripheral blood mononuclear cells, obtained before stem cell transplant. The receptors stem from a man aged 35-49 years with chronic myeloid leukemia. Some clones in this sample may be carry-over from other donors' samples. Each CDR3 is given with its conserved first and last residue. A D gene is named only where the DNA matches it firmly. Expanded clones are given a class, and other clones once, few, many or no size at all.

TRBV7-2,-,-,TRBJ1-1,CASSRPSDYTEAFF,TGTGCCAGCAGCCGTCCGTCAGACTACACTGAAGCTTTCTTT
TRBV7-9,-,-,TRBJ1-2,CASSNVAGRDYGYTF,TGTGCCAGCAGCAACGTTGCAGGGAGGGACTATGGCTACACCTTC
TRBV5-1,-,-,TRBJ1-6,CASSFTPGQYNSPLHF,TGCGCCAGCAGCTTTACCCCCGGACAGTATAATTCACCCCTCCACTTT
TRBV7-2,once,TRBD1,TRBJ2-7,CASSSFRTGGNEQYF,TGTGCCAGCAGCTCATTCAGGACAGGGGGCAACGAGCAGTACTTC
TRBV7-6,-,-,TRBJ2-3,CASSLSRGQRTDTQYF,TGTGCCAGCAGCTTAAGTCGTGGACAGCGCACAGATACGCAGTATTTT
TRBV19,-,-,TRBJ2-7,CASGQPGPGVYEQYF,TGTGCCAGTGGGCAACCGGGGCCAGGGGTCTACGAGCAGTACTTC
TRBV5-4,few,-,TRBJ2-1,CASRPGAQSYNEQFF,TGTGCCAGCAGGCCTGGGGCCCAGTCCTACAATGAGCAGTTCTTC
TRBV9,-,-,TRBJ2-5,CASKGHFGETQYF,TGTGCCAGTAAAGGACACTTTGGGGAGACCCAGTACTTC
TRBV6-5,-,-,TRBJ2-7,CASSLGVQGLYEQYF,TGTGCCAGCAGTTTGGGTGTACAGGGACTCTACGAGCAGTACTTC
TRBV7-8,-,TRBD1,TRBJ1-3,CASSPKQGLSGNTIYF,TGTGCCAGCAGCCCAAAACAGGGGCTCTCTGGAAACACCATATATTTT
TRBV5-1,-,-,TRBJ1-2,CASGTPRQGGDYGYTF,TGCGCCAGCGGAACCCCAAGGCAGGGCGGAGACTATGGCTACACCTTC
TRBV5-4,-,-,TRBJ2-6,CASSLGVRGANVLTF,TGTGCCAGCAGCTTAGGGGTGAGAGGGGCCAACGTCCTGACTTTC
TRBV6-5,-,-,TRBJ1-5,CASSNGGGNQPQHF,TGTGCCAGCAGTAACGGTGGCGGAAATCAGCCCCAGCATTTT
TRBV9,-,-,TRBJ1-5,CASSNTGEPQHF,TGTGCCAGCAGCAATACAGGTGAGCCCCAGCATTTT
TRBV6-1,-,TRBD2,TRBJ2-2,CASYSGTSGTGELFF,TGTGCCAGTTATTCCGGGACTAGCGGTACCGGGGAGCTGTTTTTT
TRBV4-1,-,-,TRBJ1-4,CASSGSPGKTNEKLFF,TGCGCCAGCAGCGGTTCGCCAGGGAAAACTAATGAAAAACTGTTTTTT
TRBV19,-,-,TRBJ1-1,CASSIRSRPGNPPEAFF,TGTGCCAGTAGTATAAGGTCTCGGCCCGGAAACCCTCCTGAAGCTTTCTTT
TRBV27,-,TRBD1,TRBJ1-1,CASSSTGAVTEAFF,TGTGCCAGCAGTTCCACAGGGGCAGTCACTGAAGCTTTCTTT
TRBV30,-,-,TRBJ2-1,CAWSPARDLGQFF,TGTGCCTGGAGTCCAGCCAGGGACTTAGGGCAGTTCTTC
TRBV28,-,-,TRBJ1-1,CASGGDLEPFF,TGTGCCAGCGGGGGGGATCTCGAACCTTTCTTT
TRBV7-7,-,-,TRBJ2-7,CASSLDLSYEQYF,TGTGCTAGCAGCTTAGACTTATCCTACGAGCAGTACTTC
TRBV27,once,-,TRBJ1-1,CASSLYSESEAFF,TGTGCCAGCAGTTTATATTCGGAGAGTGAAGCTTTCTTT
TRBV4-1,-,-,TRBJ2-3,CASSLQGMRTDTQYF,TGCGCCAGCAGCCTACAGGGTATGAGGACAGATACGCAGTATTTT
TRBV30,few,TRBD1,TRBJ1-1,CAWSGQGGTEAFF,TGTGCCTGGAGCGGACAGGGAGGGACTGAAGCTTTCTTT
TRBV30,-,-,TRBJ2-3,CAWIQVSGADTQYF,TGTGCCTGGATACAGGTGTCAGGCGCAGATACGCAGTATTTT
TRBV7-2,-,TRBD1,TRBJ2-3,CASSPGTGWTDTQYF,TGTGCCAGCAGCCCCGGGACAGGGTGGACAGATACGCAGTATTTT
TRBV13,-,TRBD2,TRBJ2-5,CASSLIPGLALTEETQYF,TGTGCCAGCAGCTTAATCCCGGGACTAGCGTTAACAGAAGAGACCCAGTACTTC
TRBV20-1,-,-,TRBJ1-1,CSSRKGTEAFF,TGCAGTTCACGTAAGGGCACTGAAGCTTTCTTT
TRBV19,-,TRBD1,TRBJ2-2,CASDQGAGLAGELFF,TGTGCCAGTGACCAGGGGGCAGGCTTGGCCGGGGAGCTGTTTTTT
TRBV29-1,once,TRBD1,TRBJ1-4,CSVAGQGEKLFF,TGCAGCGTTGCTGGACAGGGGGAAAAACTGTTTTTT
TRBV30,once,TRBD1,TRBJ2-1,CATRQGNEQFF,TGTGCCACACGACAGGGCAATGAGCAGTTCTTC
TRBV5-8,-,-,TRBJ2-7,CASSPLYWASYEQYF,TGTGCCAGCAGCCCCCTATACTGGGCCTCCTACGAGCAGTACTTC
TRBV18,-,-,TRBJ2-3,CASSPPSRVVQTDTQYF,TGTGCCAGCTCACCACCGTCAAGGGTCGTTCAGACAGATACGCAGTATTTT
TRBV23-1,-,TRBD1,TRBJ1-1,CASPLGGGSPHISIMNTEAFF,TGCGCCAGTCCATTAGGGGGCGGATCCCCACACATAAGTATAATGAACACTGAAGCTTTCTTT
TRBV19,once,-,TRBJ1-4,CASTPDNEKLFF,TGTGCCAGTACCCCGGACAATGAAAAACTGTTTTTT
TRBV7-2,-,-,TRBJ1-5,CASSSGLGNQPQHF,TGTGCCAGCAGCTCGGGACTTGGGAATCAGCCCCAGCATTTT
TRBV19,once,-,TRBJ1-1,CASSRLVSEAFF,TGTGCCAGTTCCCGATTGGTTTCTGAAGCTTTCTTT
TRBV28,-,-,TRBJ1-3,CASSFDSGNTIYF,TGTGCCAGCAGTTTCGACTCTGGAAACACCATATATTTT
TRBV7-2,-,-,TRBJ1-3,CASSVDGGSGNTIYF,TGTGCCAGCAGCGTGGACGGAGGCTCTGGAAACACCATATATTTT
TRBV14,-,-,TRBJ2-7,CASSPIGGYSYEQYF,TGTGCCAGCAGCCCGATCGGGGGATATTCCTACGAGCAGTACTTC
TRBV6-6,once,-,TRBJ2-5,CASSRGSGVVLTQYF,TGTGCCAGCAGTAGGGGGTCTGGGGTAGTACTGACCCAGTACTTC
TRBV5-4,-,-,TRBJ1-1,CASSFPENTEAFF,TGTGCCAGCAGCTTCCCAGAGAACACTGAAGCTTTCTTT
TRBV7-9,-,-,TRBJ2-1,CASSESGISYNEQFF,TGTGCCAGCAGCGAATCCGGGATCTCGTACAATGAGCAGTTCTTC
TRBV28,once,-,TRBJ2-3,CASSYGGSTDTQYF,TGTGCCAGCAGCTACGGGGGTAGCACAGATACGCAGTATTTT
TRBV7-2,-,-,TRBJ1-2,CASSLVAGGNGAYGYTF,TGTGCCAGCAGCTTAGTGGCAGGAGGTAATGGGGCCTATGGCTACACCTTC
TRBV6-5,few,-,TRBJ1-5,CASKTSGQPQHF,TGTGCCAGCAAAACCTCGGGGCAGCCCCAGCATTTT
TRBV6-5,-,TRBD1,TRBJ2-7,CASRFDRGGEQYF,TGTGCCAGCAGATTTGACAGGGGGGGCGAGCAGTACTTC
TRBV7-9,-,-,TRBJ1-2,CASSSQGMGYGYTF,TGTGCCAGCAGCTCCCAGGGAATGGGCTATGGCTACACCTTC
TRBV28,-,TRBD1,TRBJ2-7,CASSSTDRESEQYF,TGTGCCAGCAGTTCCACGGACAGGGAATCCGAGCAGTACTTC
TRBV9,-,TRBD1,TRBJ2-7,CASSVETGAVYEQYF,TGTGCCAGCAGCGTAGAAACAGGGGCCGTCTACGAGCAGTACTTC
TRBV28,-,-,TRBJ2-7,CASSSSGREYEQYF,-
TRBV11-3,-,-,TRBJ1-3,CASSHQTGHDTIYF,TGTGCCAGCAGCCACCAGACTGGTCACGACACCATATATTTT
TRBV7-3,-,-,TRBJ2-3,CASSWGGSTDTQYF,TGTGCCAGCAGCTGGGGAGGTAGCACAGATACGCAGTATTTT